The next 19 T cell receptor beta chains were all read from a single sample in a study of blood T cell repertoires in COVID-19. The assay was immunoSEQ multiplex PCR, and TCRdb's table has in-frame clones only and misses some. The sample contains about 260,000 clones, 65% to 90% of which appear only once. Source material: peripheral blood. The origin of the receptors is a human donor in a cohort sampled during active COVID-19.

The V call is TRBV7-2, the J call TRBJ1-2; D is possibly TRBD1 (6 bases). The CDR3 is made up of 13 amino acids. Germline V gene lookup returns CDR1 SGHTA and CDR2 FQGNSA. Between the trimmed V and J ends, which lost 5 bases and 7 bases, there was a span of 14 bases. The CDR3 sequence is CASSGQSSGGYTF. CDR3 nucleotides: TGTGCCAGCAGCGGACAGTCCTCTGGTGGCTACACCTTC.

The rearrangement uses TRBV7-8 and TRBJ2-7; 10 positions match TRBD2. Losses at the gene ends were 6 bases for V and 4 bases for J; bases not matched to a gene: 18. The germline V gene has CDR1 SGHVS and CDR2 FQNEAQ. CDR3 size: 18 residues. CDR3 DNA: TGTGCCAGCAGTACCCTCCCGGGACTAGCGTCCTCGCTATACGAGCAGTACTTC. Translating it yields CASSTLPGLASSLYEQYF.

The chain combines TRBV25-1 with TRBJ2-4; TRBD2 might be the D (5 bases). The germline gives CDR1 MGHDK, CDR2 SYGVNS. CDR3 length: 11 residues. Trimming took 5 bases from V and 8 from J, leaving 7 bases between them. The CDR3 DNA is TGTGCCAGCAGTTTGAGGGACATTCAGTACTTC. Amino acids: CASSLRDIQYF. Variable domain in full (rest from reference TRBV25-1 and TRBJ2-4): EADIYQTPRYLVIGTGKKITLECSQTMGHDKMYWYQQDPGMELHLIHYSYGVNSTEKGDLSSESTVSRIRTEHFPLTLESARPSHTSQYLCASSLRDIQYFGAGTRLSVL.

The V and J genes are TRBV2 and TRBJ1-5; TRBD1 is a possible D gene (6 bases). Germline assignment: CDR1 SNHLY and CDR2 FYNNEI. The germline V and J ends were trimmed by 7 bases and 7 bases, with 17 bases remaining between them. This CDR3 comprises 14 residues. In nucleotides, the CDR3 is TGTGCCAGCACTCAAGGGGGAATAGGACAGCCCCAGCATTTT. Protein sequence: CASTQGGIGQPQHF.

This rearrangement joins TRBV12-5 to TRBJ2-5; a weak D match, TRBD1 (6 bases). The CDR3 spans 15 residues. Germline loops: CDR1 LGHNT, CDR2 FRNRAP. V lost 1 base and J lost 4, with 13 bases in between. The CDR3 region has the DNA TGTGCTAGTGGTTTGGGTTTGGGGGCCCCAGAGACCCAGTACTTC. Its translation: CASGLGLGAPETQYF.

The chain employs TRBV12-3 or TRBV12-4 and TRBJ2-7; 8 positions agree with TRBD2. Losses at the gene ends were 6 bases for V and 7 bases for J; bases not matched to a gene: 8. This CDR3 has 13 amino acids. CDR3 sequence (DNA): TGTGCCAGCAGGCCCAGCGGGAGTGGGGAGCAGTACTTC. Its protein is CASRPSGSGEQYF.

CDR3 region: CASSLTAPSGANVLTF. Here the CDR3 DNA reads TGTGCCAGCAGTCTGACAGCACCCTCTGGGGCCAACGTCCTGACTTTC. This sequence joins TRBV27 and TRBJ2-6, with a weak D call TRBD1 (5 bases). V was cut by 5 bases and J by 0 bases, with 11 bases left in between. CDR3 length: 16 residues. Germline assignment: CDR1 MNHEY and CDR2 SMNVEV (reference sequence).

The chain combines TRBV3-1 (or the pseudogene TRBV3-2) with TRBJ1-4, with a weak D call TRBD1 (6 bases). With 5 bases removed from V and 3 bases from J, the gap between germline ends came to 13 bases. CDR3 size: 15 residues. Germline lookup yields CDR1 LGHDT and CDR2 YNNKEL (reference sequence). This CDR3 reads CASSTTGSPNEKLFF. The CDR3 nucleotides read TGTGCCAGCAGCACAACAGGGAGCCCTAATGAAAAACTGTTTTTT.

V and J are TRBV9 and TRBJ1-2; 10 bases are a match to TRBD1. The CDR3 totals 14 residues. V was clipped by 3 bases and J by 8 bases; unmatched bases: 7. CDR1 and CDR2 from the germline V gene are SGDLS and YYNGEE. As DNA, the CDR3 is TGTGCCAGCAGCGAACAGGGGACAGGGGAAGGCTACACCTTC. Its protein is CASSEQGTGEGYTF.

This clone was recorded once. The chain is built from TRBV7-9 and TRBJ1-2; 8 nucleotides match TRBD1. The V segment lost 1 base and the J segment 6 bases; nucleotides outside the gene matches: 7. The germline V gene encodes CDR1 SEHNR and CDR2 FQNEAQ (reference sequence). The length of the CDR3 is 15 residues. CDR3 sequence reads: CASSLVGRTGNGYTF. CDR3 nucleotides: TGTGCCAGCAGCTTAGTTGGTAGGACAGGGAATGGCTACACCTTC.

This rearrangement joins TRBV2 to TRBJ2-1; TRBD2 aligns across 13 bases. The CDR3 contains 14 residues. Germline CDR1 SNHLY, CDR2 FYNNEI. V was clipped by 6 bases and J by 8 bases; unmatched bases: 4. The CDR3 nucleotides read TGTGCCAGCAGCACTAGCGGGAGGGCCGATGAGCAGTTCTTC. Amino acid sequence: CASSTSGRADEQFF.

The chain has TRBV28 and TRBJ1-2, with D perhaps matching TRBD1 (6 bases). Germline V gene data show CDR1 as MDHEN and CDR2 as SYDVKM. The CDR3 runs 15 residues. Trimming removed 8 bases from V and 4 bases from J, with 20 bases in between. The CDR3, as DNA: TGTGCCAGCCACGGGATGGGGGCGCCTCCCTATGGCTACACCTTC. The encoded protein is CASHGMGAPPYGYTF.

The V gene is TRBV5-1, the J gene TRBJ2-7, with D tentatively TRBD1 (6 bases). V was pared by 5 bases and J by 2 bases, with 17 bases between. Germline CDR1 is SGHRS and CDR2 is YFSETQ. CDR3 length equals 15 residues. The DNA for the CDR3 is TGCGCCAGCAGACGAAAGGACAGCCTAACCTACGAGCAGTACTTC. Translating it yields CASRRKDSLTYEQYF.

CDR3: CASSRAGDTQYF. The CDR3, as DNA: TGTGCCAGCAGTCGGGCAGGGGATACGCAGTATTTT. The chain employs TRBV6-5 and TRBJ2-3, with a possible D match to TRBD1 (5 bases). The CDR3 spans 12 residues. Trimming shortened V by 5 bases and J by 6 bases, and 9 bases separated the two germline ends. Looked up from germline, CDR1 is MNHEY and CDR2 is SVGAGI.

The gene calls are TRBV7-2 and TRBJ2-5, with 9 bases that match TRBD2. V lost 8 bases and J lost 1; bases outside the gene matches: 11. CDR3 length: 16 amino acids. Germline assignment: CDR1 SGHTA and CDR2 FQGNSA. The CDR3 loop is CASSKWAAGGQETQYF. CDR3 coding DNA: TGTGCCAGCTCTAAGTGGGCAGCGGGAGGCCAAGAGACCCAGTACTTC.

The chain links TRBV18 to TRBJ2-1; the D gene is possibly TRBD2 (5 bases). From germline, CDR1 is KGHSH and CDR2 LQKENI. CDR3 size: 15 residues. Trimming left V 3 bases short and J 5 bases short, with 14 bases between. CDR3 nucleotides: TGTGCCAGCTCACCCGGACTCGGCACCCACAATGAGCAGTTCTTC. It translates to CASSPGLGTHNEQFF.

This chain connects TRBV7-8 to TRBJ1-1; a possible D gene is TRBD1 (5 bases). V gave up 1 base and J gave up 6 bases, with 9 bases separating them. This CDR3 spans 13 amino acids. Per the germline V gene, CDR1 is SGHVS and CDR2 is FQNEAQ. This CDR3 is CASSLVLQAEAFF. The DNA for the CDR3 is TGTGCCAGCAGCTTAGTTTTACAGGCTGAAGCTTTCTTT. The whole variable domain, remainder taken from reference TRBV7-8 and TRBJ1-1, is GAGVSQSPRYKVAKRGQDVALRCDPISGHVSLFWYQQALGQGPEFLTYFQNEAQLDKSGLPSDRFFAERPEGSVSTLKIQRTQQEDSAVYLCASSLVLQAEAFFGQGTRLTVV.

The rearrangement links TRBV27 to TRBJ2-7; 8 bases map to TRBD1. CDR3 length: 14 residues. V lost 5 bases, J lost 3 bases, and 6 bases stayed unmatched. From germline, CDR1 is MNHEY and CDR2 SMNVEV (reference sequence). CDR3 sequence: CASSRGQDLYEQYF. For the CDR3, the DNA is TGTGCCAGCAGTAGGGGACAGGACCTCTACGAGCAGTACTTC.

J is TRBJ2-1 and V is TRBV7-2; 10 bases are shared with TRBD2. J lost 8 bases, V lost 5 bases, and 15 bases had no gene match. Germline lookup yields CDR1 SGHTA and CDR2 FQGNSA. This CDR3 is built from 17 residues. The CDR3 nucleotides read TGTGCCAGCAGCCCTACCTGGGCTAGCGGGAGTTTACATGAGCAGTTCTTC. This translates into CASSPTWASGSLHEQFF.